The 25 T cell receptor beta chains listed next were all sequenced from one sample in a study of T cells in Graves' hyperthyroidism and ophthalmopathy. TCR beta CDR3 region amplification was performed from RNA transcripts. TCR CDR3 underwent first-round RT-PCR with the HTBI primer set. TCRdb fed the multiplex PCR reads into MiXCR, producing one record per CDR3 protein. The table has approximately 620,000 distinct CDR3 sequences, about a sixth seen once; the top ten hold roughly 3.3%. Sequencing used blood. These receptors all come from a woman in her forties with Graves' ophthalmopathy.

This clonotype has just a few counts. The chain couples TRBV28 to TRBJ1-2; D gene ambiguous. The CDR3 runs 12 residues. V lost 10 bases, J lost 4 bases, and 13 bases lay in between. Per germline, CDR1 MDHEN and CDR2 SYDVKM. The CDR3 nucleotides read TGTGCCACCCTCCGGCCGGGCTATGGCTACACCTTC. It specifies CATLRPGYGYTF.

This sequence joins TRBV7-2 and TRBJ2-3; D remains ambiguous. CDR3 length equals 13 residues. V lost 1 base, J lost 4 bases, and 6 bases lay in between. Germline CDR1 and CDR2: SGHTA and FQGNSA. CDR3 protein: CASSLGLSDTQYF. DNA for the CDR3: TGTGCCAGCAGCTTAGGGCTGTCAGATACGCAGTATTTT.

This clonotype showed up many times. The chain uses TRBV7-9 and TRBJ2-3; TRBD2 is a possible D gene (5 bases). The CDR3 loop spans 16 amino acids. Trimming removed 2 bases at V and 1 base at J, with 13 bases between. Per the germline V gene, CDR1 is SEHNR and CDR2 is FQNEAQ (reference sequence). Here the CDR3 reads CASSLSDFSGTDTQYF. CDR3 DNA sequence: TGTGCCAGCAGCTTATCGGACTTCTCGGGCACAGATACGCAGTATTTT.

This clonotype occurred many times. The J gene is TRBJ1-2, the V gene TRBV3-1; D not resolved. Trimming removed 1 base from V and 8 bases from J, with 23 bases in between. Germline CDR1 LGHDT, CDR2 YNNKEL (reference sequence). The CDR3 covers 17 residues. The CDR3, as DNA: TGTGCCAGCAGCCAAGGTTACAGCCGATCCCAACCTGGAGGCTACACCTTC. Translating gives CASSQGYSRSQPGGYTF.

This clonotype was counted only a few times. The CDR3 DNA sequence: TGTGCCAGCACCGTTCAGACCGGGGAGCTGTTTTTT. It translates to CASTVQTGELFF. The chain links TRBV11-2 to TRBJ2-2; no firm D call. The V gene's germline CDR1 is SGHAT and CDR2 FQNNGV. The CDR3 covers 12 residues. Trimming pared 7 bases from V and 5 bases from J, leaving 8 bases between. Looking up the rest from reference TRBV11-2 and TRBJ2-2 gives the full variable domain: EAGVAQSPRYKIIEKRQSVAFWCNPISGHATLYWYQQILGQGPKLLIQFQNNGVVDDSQLPKDRFSAERLKGVDSTLKIQPAKLEDSAVYLCASTVQTGELFFGEGSRLTVL.

CDR3 sequence reads: CASSVAMGGSTGELFF. The CDR3 coding sequence is TGTGCCAGCAGCGTAGCTATGGGGGGCAGCACCGGGGAGCTGTTTTTT. This rearrangement joins TRBV9 to TRBJ2-2; TRBD1 or TRBD2 may be the D gene (6 bases each). V was clipped by 0 bases and J by 4 bases, with 13 bases between them. The CDR3 is 16 amino acids. Germline lookup yields CDR1 SGDLS and CDR2 YYNGEE. Looking up the rest from reference TRBV9 and TRBJ2-2 gives the full variable domain: DSGVTQTPKHLITATGQRVTLRCSPRSGDLSVYWYQQSLDQGLQFLIQYYNGEERAKGNILERFSAQQFPDLHSELNLSSLELGDSALYFCASSVAMGGSTGELFFGEGSRLTVL.

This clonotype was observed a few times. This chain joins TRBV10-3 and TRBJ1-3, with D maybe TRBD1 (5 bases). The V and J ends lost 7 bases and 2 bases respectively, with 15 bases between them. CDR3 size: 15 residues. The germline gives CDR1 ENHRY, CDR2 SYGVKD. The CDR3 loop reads CAITEGPSPGNTIYF. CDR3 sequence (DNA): TGTGCCATCACCGAGGGACCGTCTCCTGGAAACACCATATATTTT.

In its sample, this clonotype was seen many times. The CDR3 reads CSATLAGQETQYF. As DNA, the CDR3 is TGCAGTGCTACCCTAGCGGGGCAAGAGACCCAGTACTTC. The V call is TRBV20-1, the J call TRBJ2-5; the match to TRBD2 covers 9 bases. Germline CDR1 DFQATT, CDR2 SNEGSKA (reference sequence). The CDR3 covers 13 residues. The V and J ends lost 4 bases and 2 bases, in that order; junction bases with no gene match: 2.

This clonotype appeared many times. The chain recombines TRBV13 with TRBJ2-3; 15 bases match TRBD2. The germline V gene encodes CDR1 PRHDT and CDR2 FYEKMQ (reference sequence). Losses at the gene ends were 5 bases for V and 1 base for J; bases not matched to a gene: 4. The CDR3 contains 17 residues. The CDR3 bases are TGTGCCAGCAGCGCCGGACTAGCGGGAGGGGGCACAGATACGCAGTATTTT. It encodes CASSAGLAGGGTDTQYF.

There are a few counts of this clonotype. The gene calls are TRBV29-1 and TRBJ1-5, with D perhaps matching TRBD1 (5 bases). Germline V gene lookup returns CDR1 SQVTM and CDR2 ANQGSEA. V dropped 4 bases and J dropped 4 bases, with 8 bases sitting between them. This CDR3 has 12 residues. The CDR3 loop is CSVGGTNQPQHF. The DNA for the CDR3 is TGCAGCGTTGGGGGGACGAATCAGCCCCAGCATTTT.

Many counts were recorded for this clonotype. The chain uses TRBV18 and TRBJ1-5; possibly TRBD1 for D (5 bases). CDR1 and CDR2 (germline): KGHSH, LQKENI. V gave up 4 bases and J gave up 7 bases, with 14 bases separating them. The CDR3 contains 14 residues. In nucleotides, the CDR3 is TGTGCCAGCTCACTGGGGACGACCCAGCAGCCCCAGCATTTT. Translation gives CASSLGTTQQPQHF.

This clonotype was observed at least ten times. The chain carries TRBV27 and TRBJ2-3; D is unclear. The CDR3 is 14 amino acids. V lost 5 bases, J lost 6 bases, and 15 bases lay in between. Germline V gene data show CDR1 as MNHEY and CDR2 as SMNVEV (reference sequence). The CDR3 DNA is TGTGCCAGCAGTCCCCCTGCAGCCTGGGATACGCAGTATTTT. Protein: CASSPPAAWDTQYF.

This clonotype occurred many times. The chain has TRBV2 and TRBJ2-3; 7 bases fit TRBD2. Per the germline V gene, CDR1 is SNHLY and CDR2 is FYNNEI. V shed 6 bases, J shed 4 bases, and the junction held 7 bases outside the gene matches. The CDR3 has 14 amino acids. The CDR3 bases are TGTGCCAGCAGAGGCCCGCTAGCGGCAGATACGCAGTATTTT. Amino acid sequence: CASRGPLAADTQYF.

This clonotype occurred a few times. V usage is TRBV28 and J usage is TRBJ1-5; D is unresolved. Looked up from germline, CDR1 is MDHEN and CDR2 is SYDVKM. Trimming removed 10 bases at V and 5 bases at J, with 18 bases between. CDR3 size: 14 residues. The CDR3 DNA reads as TGTGCCACCCAGGTTTTGAGTGTTGATCAGCCCCAGCATTTT. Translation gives CATQVLSVDQPQHF.

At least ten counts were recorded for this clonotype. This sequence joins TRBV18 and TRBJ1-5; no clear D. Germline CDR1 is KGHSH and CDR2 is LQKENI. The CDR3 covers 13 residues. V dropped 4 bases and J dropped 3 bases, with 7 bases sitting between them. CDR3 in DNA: TGTGCCAGCTCACAGCAGGACAATCAGCCCCAGCATTTT. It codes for CASSQQDNQPQHF.

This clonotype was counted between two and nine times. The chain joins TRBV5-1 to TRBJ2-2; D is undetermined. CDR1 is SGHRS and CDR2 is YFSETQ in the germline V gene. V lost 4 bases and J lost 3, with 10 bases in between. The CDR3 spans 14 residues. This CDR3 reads CASSPPRYTGELFF. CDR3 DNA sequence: TGCGCCAGCAGCCCCCCGAGGTACACCGGGGAGCTGTTTTTT.

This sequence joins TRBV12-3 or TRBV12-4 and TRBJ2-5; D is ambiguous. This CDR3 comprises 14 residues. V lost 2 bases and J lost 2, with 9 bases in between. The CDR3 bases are TGTGCCAGCAGTTTATCGACAACTCAAGAGACCCAGTACTTC. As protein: CASSLSTTQETQYF.

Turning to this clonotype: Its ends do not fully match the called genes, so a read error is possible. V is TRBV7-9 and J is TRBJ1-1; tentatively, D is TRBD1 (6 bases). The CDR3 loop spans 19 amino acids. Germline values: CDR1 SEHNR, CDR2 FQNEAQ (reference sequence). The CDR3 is CASGLRGARTGFENTEAFF. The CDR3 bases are TGTGCCAGCGGCTTAAGGGGGGCCCGAACAGGGTTCGAGAACACTGAAGCTTTCTTT.

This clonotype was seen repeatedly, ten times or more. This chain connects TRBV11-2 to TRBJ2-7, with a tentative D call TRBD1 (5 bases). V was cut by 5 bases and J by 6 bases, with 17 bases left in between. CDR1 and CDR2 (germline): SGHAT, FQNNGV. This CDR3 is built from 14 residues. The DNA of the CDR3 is TGTGCCAGCAGCCCAATTGCGTATAGGGGCGAGCAGTACTTC. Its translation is CASSPIAYRGEQYF. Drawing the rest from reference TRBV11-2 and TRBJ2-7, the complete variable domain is EAGVAQSPRYKIIEKRQSVAFWCNPISGHATLYWYQQILGQGPKLLIQFQNNGVVDDSQLPKDRFSAERLKGVDSTLKIQPAKLEDSAVYLCASSPIAYRGEQYFGPGTRLTVT.

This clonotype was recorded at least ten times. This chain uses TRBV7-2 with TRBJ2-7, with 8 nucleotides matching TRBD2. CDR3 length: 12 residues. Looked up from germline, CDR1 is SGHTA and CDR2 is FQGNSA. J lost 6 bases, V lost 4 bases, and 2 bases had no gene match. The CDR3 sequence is CASSSGGLEQYF. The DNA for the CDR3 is TGTGCCAGCAGCTCGGGGGGGCTCGAGCAGTACTTC.

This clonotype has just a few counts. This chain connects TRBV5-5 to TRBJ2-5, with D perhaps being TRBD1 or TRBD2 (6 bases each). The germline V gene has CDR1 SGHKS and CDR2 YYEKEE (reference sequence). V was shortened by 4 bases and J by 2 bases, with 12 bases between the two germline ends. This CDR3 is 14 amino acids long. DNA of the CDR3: TGTGCCAGCAGCGGGGGGCTAGCACAAGAGACCCAGTACTTC. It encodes CASSGGLAQETQYF.

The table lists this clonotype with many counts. CDR3 coding DNA: TGTGCCAGCAGCCCAACTCTCCCGGGCACCGGGGAGCTGTTTTTT. It specifies CASSPTLPGTGELFF. The chain joins TRBV11-2 to TRBJ2-2; D remains unclear. Trimming cost V 5 bases and J 4 bases, with 14 bases left between them. Germline loops: CDR1 SGHAT, CDR2 FQNNGV. The CDR3 extends over 15 amino acids.

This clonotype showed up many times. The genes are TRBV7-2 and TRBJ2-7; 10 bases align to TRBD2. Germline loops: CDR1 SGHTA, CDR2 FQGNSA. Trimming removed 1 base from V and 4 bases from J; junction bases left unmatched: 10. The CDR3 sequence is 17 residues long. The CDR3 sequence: CASSLGPPGAGGYEQYF. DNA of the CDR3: TGTGCCAGCAGCTTAGGTCCCCCAGGAGCGGGAGGGTACGAGCAGTACTTC.

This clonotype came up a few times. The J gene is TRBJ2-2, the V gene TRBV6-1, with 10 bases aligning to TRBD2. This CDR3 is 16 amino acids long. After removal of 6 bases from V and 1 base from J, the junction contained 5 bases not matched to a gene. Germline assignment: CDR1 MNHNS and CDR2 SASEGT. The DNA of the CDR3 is TGTGCCAGCAGGAAAGGACTAGCGGTGAACACCGGGGAGCTGTTTTTT. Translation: CASRKGLAVNTGELFF.

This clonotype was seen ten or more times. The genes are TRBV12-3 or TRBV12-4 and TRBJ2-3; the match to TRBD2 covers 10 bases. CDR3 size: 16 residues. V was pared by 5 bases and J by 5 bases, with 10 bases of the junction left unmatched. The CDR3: CASSGQAGGPIDTQYF. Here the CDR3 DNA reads TGTGCCAGCAGTGGACAAGCGGGAGGGCCAATAGATACGCAGTATTTT.